This T cell receptor beta chain was captured by sequencing in a study of blood T cell repertoires in COVID-19. Study-wide background: T cells, B-cell-depleted T cells, or PBMCs supplied cDNA or gDNA.

The CDR3 spans 17 residues. Germline V gene sequence: CDR1 SGHDN, CDR2 FVKESK. Germline trimming cut 4 bases from V and 1 base from J; bases unmatched to any gene: 11. Participants came from about 24 US areas, aged roughly 18 to 100 years. Each participant's cohort was designated according to participant-reported clinical history. Symptom resolution, clearance, or two negative PCRs marked donors in Cohort 3 as recovered. Measured with immunoSEQ multiplex PCR; TCRdb has only the in-frame clones, and not every one. The sample yields approximately 300,000 clones, about 89% seen once. This TCR was recovered from a woman aged 18-29 years who had recovered from COVID-19. J is TRBJ1-2 and V is TRBV14; TRBD1 matches 8 bases. The sample comprised PBMCs or T cells enriched from blood (not recorded which). The CDR3 region is CASSLSWTGTYNYGYTF. CDR3 nucleotide sequence: TGTGCCAGCAGCCTAAGTTGGACAGGGACCTATAACTATGGCTACACCTTC.